This TCR beta chain came from a study of cytomegalovirus exposure and HLA in healthy donors. This clone was counted between two and nine times. Here immunoSEQ multiplex PCR was the method, and the copy in TCRdb shows in-frame clones only, minus some. The profile covers 200,000 to 250,000 clones, with 75% to 90% appearing a single time and over 12% taken by the ten largest. Germline CDR1 and CDR2: LNHDA and SQIVND (reference sequence). The V segment lost 7 bases and the J segment 1 base; nucleotides outside the gene matches: 15. The CDR3 is made up of 17 amino acids. The sequenced material came from PBMCs. V usage is TRBV19 and J usage is TRBJ1-1; TRBD1 aligns across 7 bases. This clonotype was obtained from a woman in her 30s in good health and CMV-seropositive. The CDR3 bases are TGTGCCAGTAAAAATGTATTAGGGGGCGATCAGAACACTGAAGCTTTCTTT. Protein product: CASKNVLGGDQNTEAFF.